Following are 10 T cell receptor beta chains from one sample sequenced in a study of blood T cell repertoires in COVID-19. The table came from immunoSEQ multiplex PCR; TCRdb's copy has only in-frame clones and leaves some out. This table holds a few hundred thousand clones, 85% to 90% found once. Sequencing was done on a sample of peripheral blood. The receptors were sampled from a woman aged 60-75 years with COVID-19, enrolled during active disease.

CDR3 loop: CASSLARLSGNTIYF. CDR3 DNA: TGTGCCAGCAGCTTAGCTCGTCTCTCTGGAAACACCATATATTTT. The gene calls are TRBV7-9 and TRBJ1-3; D ambiguous. CDR3 length: 15 amino acids. Germline V gene data show CDR1 as SEHNR and CDR2 as FQNEAQ (reference sequence). V was cut by 0 bases and J by 0 bases, with 6 bases left in between. Complete variable domain (other parts from reference TRBV7-9 and TRBJ1-3): DTGVSQNPRHKITKRGQNVTFRCDPISEHNRLYWYRQTLGQGPEFLTYFQNEAQLEKSRLLSDRFSAERPKGSFSTLEIQRTEQGDSAMYLCASSLARLSGNTIYFGEGSWLTVV.

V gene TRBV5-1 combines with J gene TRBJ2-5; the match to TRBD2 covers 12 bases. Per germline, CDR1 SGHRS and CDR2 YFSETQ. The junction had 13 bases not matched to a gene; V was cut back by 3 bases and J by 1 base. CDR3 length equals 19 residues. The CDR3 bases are TGCGCCAGCAGCTCGAATCCGACTAGCGGGGGCCTATCCCAAGAGACCCAGTACTTC. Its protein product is CASSSNPTSGGLSQETQYF.

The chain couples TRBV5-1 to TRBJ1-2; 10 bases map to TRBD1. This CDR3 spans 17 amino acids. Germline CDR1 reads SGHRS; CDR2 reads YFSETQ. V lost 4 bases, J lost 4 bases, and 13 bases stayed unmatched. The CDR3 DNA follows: TGCGCCAGCAGCCCCGGGGACAGGGGTATGTTTGGCTATGGCTACACCTTC. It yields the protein CASSPGDRGMFGYGYTF.

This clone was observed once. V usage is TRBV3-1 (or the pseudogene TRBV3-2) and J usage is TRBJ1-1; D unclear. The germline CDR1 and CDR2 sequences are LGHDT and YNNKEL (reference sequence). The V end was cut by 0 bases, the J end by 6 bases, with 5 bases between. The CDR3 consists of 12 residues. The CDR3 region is CASSQDGAEAFF. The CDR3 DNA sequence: TGTGCCAGCAGCCAAGACGGGGCTGAAGCTTTCTTT.

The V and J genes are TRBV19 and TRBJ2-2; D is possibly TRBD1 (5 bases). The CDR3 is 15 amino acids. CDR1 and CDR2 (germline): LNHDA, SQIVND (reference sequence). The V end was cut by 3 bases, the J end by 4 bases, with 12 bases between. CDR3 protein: CASSMARVGTGELFF. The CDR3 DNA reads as TGTGCCAGTAGTATGGCCAGGGTGGGCACCGGGGAGCTGTTTTTT.

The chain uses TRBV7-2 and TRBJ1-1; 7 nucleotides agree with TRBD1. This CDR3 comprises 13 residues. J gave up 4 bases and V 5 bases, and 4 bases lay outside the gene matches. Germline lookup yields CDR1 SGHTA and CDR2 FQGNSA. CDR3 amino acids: CASSRQGLTEAFF. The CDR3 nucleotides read TGTGCCAGCAGCCGACAGGGCCTCACTGAAGCTTTCTTT. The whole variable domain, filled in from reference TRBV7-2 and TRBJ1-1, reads GAGVSQSPSNKVTEKGKDVELRCDPISGHTALYWYRQSLGQGLEFLIYFQGNSAPDKSGLPSDRFSAERTGGSVSTLTIQRTQQEDSAVYLCASSRQGLTEAFFGQGTRLTVV.

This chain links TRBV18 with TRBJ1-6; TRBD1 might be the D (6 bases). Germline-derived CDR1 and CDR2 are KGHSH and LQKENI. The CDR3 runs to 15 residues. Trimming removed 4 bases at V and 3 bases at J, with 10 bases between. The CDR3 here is CASSQRTVYNSPLHF. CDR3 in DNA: TGTGCCAGCTCACAGAGGACAGTCTATAATTCACCCCTCCACTTT.

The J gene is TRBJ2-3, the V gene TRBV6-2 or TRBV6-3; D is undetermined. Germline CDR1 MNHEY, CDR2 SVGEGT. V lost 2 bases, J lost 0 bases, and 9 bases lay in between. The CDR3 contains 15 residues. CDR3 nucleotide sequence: TGTGCCAGCAGTTACCCGCCGACTAGCACAGATACGCAGTATTTT. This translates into CASSYPPTSTDTQYF.

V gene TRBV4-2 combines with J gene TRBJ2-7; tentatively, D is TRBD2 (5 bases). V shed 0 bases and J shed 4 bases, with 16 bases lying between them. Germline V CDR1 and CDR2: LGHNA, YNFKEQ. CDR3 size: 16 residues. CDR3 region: CASSQDNGAVLYEQYF. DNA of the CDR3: TGTGCCAGCAGCCAAGATAACGGAGCGGTCCTGTACGAGCAGTACTTC.

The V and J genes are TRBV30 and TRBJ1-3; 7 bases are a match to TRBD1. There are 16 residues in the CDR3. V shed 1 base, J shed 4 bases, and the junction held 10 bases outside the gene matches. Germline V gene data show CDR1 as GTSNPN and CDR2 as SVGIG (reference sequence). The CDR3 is CAWSAGDSRAGNTIYF. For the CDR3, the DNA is TGTGCCTGGAGTGCGGGGGACAGCCGAGCGGGAAACACCATATATTTT. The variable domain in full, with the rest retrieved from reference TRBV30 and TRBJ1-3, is SQTIHQWPATLVQPVGSPLSLECTVEGTSNPNLYWYRQAAGRGLQLLFYSVGIGQISSEVPQNLSASRPQDRQFILSSKKLLLSDSGFYLCAWSAGDSRAGNTIYFGEGSWLTVV.